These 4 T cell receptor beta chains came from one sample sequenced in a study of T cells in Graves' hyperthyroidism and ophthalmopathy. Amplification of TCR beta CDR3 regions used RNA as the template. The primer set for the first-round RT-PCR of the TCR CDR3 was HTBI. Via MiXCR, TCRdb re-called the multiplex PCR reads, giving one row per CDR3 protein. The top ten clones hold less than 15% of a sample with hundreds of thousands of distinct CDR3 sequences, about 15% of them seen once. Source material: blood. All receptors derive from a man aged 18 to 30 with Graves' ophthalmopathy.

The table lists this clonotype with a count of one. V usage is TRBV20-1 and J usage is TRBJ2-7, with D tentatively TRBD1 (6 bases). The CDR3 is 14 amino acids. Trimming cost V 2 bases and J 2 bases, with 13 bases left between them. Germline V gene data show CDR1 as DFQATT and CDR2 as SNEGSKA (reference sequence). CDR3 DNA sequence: TGCAGTGCTAGAATTTTTAAGGGGGCCTACGAGCAGTACTTC. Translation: CSARIFKGAYEQYF.

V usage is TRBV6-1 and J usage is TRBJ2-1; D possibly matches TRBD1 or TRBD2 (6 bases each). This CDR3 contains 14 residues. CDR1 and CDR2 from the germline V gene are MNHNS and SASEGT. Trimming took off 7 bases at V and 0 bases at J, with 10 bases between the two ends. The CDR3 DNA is TGTGCCAGCATGGGGGGCGGCTCCTACAATGAGCAGTTCTTC. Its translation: CASMGGGSYNEQFF.

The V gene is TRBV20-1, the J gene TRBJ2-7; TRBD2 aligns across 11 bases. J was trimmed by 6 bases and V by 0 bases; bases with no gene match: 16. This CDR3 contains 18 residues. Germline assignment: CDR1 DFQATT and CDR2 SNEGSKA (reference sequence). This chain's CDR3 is CSARDLSGASGRNCEQYF. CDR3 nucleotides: TGCAGTGCTAGAGATCTATCCGGGGCTAGCGGGAGGAACTGCGAGCAGTACTTC.

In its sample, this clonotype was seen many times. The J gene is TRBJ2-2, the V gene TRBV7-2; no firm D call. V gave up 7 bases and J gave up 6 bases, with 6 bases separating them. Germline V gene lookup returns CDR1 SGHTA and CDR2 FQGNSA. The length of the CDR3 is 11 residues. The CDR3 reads CASTYSGELFF. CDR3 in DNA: TGTGCCAGCACCTACTCCGGGGAGCTGTTTTTT.